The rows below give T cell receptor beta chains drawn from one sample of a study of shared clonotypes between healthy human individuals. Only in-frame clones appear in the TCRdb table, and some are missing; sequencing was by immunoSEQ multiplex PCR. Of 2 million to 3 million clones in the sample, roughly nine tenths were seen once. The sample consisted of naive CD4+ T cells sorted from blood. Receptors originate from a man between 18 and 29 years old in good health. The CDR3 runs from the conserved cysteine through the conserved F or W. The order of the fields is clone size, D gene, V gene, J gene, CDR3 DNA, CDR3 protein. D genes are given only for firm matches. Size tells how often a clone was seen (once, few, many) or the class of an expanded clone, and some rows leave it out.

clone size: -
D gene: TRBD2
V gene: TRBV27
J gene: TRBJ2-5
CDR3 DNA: TGTGCCAGCAGCTCACTAGCGGGGCATAGAACCTGCCAAGAGACCCAGTACTTC
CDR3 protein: CASSSLAGHRTCQETQYF

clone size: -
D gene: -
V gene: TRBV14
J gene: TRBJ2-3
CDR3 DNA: TGTGCCAGCAGCCAACTGCTCAGCACAGATACGCAGTATTTT
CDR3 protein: CASSQLLSTDTQYF

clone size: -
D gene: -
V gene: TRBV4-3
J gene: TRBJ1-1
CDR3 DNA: TGCGCCAGCAGCCTAGGGGGTGTGAACACTGAAGCTTTCTTT
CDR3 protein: CASSLGGVNTEAFF

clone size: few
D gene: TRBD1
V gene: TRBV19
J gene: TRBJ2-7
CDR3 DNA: TGTGCCAGTAGTCCCGGGACAGGGAGGTACGAGCAGTACTTC
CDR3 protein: CASSPGTGRYEQYF

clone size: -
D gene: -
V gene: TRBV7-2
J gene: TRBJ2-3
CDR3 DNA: TGTGCCAGCAGCACATACACAGATACGCAGTATTTT
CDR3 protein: CASSTYTDTQYF

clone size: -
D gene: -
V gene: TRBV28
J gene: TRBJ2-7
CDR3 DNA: TGTGCCAGCAGCCCGGGCGTCCTTCACTCCTACGAGCAGTACTTC
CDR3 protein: CASSPGVLHSYEQYF

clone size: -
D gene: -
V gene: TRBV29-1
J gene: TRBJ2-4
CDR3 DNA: TGCAGCGTTGCTCAGGCCGCCCTAGCCAAAAACATTCAGTACTTC
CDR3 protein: CSVAQAALAKNIQYF

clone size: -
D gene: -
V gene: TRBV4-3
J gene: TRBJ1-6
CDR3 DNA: TGCGCCAGCAGCCAAGGGGGGCAATCACCCCTCCACTTT
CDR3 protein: CASSQGGQSPLHF

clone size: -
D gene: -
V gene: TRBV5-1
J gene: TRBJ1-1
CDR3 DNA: TGCGCCAGCAGCTTGGGGAGTAGCACTGAAGCTTTCTTT
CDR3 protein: CASSLGSSTEAFF

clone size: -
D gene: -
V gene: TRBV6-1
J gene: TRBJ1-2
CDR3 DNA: TGTGCCAGCAGTGAAATGGTCAGCCCCAACTATGGCTACACCTTC
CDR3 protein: CASSEMVSPNYGYTF

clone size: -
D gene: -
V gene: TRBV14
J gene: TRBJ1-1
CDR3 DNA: TGTGCCAGCAGCTGGGATAGGAACACTGAAGCTTTCTTT
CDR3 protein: CASSWDRNTEAFF

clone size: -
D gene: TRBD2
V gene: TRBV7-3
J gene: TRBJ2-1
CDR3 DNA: TGTGCCAGCAGCCAAGGCGGGGGAAGGGAGCAGTTCTTC
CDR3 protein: CASSQGGGREQFF

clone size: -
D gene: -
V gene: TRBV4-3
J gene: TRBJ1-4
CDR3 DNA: TGCGCCAGCAGCCAAGGGGCCCTCCCAACTAATGAAAAACTGTTTTTT
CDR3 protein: CASSQGALPTNEKLFF

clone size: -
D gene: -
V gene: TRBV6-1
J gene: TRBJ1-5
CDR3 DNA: TGTGCCAGCCGGGGTGAAAGTCAGCCCCAGCATTTT
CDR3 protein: CASRGESQPQHF

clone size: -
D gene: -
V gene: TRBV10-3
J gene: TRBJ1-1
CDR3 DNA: TGTGCCACAGGAGGGGGTCCCTTAAACACTGAAGCTTTCTTT
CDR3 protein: CATGGGPLNTEAFF

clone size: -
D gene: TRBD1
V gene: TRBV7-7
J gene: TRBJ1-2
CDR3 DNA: TGTGCTAGCAGCTTAGGGGACAGGGTGGATGCTAACTATGGCTACACCTTC
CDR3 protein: CASSLGDRVDANYGYTF

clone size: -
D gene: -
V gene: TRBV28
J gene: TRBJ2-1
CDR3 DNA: TGTGCCAGCAGCGGTTACAATGAGCAGTTCTTC
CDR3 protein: CASSGYNEQFF

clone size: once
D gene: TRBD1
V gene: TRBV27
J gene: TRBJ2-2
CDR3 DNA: TGTGCCAGCAGTTTGGACAGGGTCTTGGGCGGGGAGCTGTTTTTT
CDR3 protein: CASSLDRVLGGELFF

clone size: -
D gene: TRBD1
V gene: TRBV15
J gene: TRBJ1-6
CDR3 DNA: TGTGCCACCAGCAGAGAGTGGACAGGCCATAGTTCACCCCTCCACTTT
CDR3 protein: CATSREWTGHSSPLHF

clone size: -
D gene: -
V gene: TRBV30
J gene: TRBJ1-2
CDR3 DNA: TGTGCCTGGAGGCCTCAAGGACAGCCATTTAACTATGGCTACACCTTC
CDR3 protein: CAWRPQGQPFNYGYTF

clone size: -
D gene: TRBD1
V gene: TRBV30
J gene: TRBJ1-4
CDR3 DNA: TGTGCCTGGAGTGGGGTGGACAGGGAGATAAAACTGTTTTTT
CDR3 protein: CAWSGVDREIKLFF

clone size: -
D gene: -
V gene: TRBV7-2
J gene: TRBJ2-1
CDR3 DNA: TGTGCCAGCAGCTTAGCGCGGATCAATGAGCAGTTCTTC
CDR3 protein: CASSLARINEQFF

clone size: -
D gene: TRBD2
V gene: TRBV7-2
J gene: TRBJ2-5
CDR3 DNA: TGTGCCAGCAGCTTGTCTAGCGGGAGACAAGAGACCCAGTACTTC
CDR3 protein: CASSLSSGRQETQYF

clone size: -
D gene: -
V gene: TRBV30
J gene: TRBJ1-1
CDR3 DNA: TGTGCCTGGAGTGGAGTGAAAAACACTGAAGCTTTCTTT
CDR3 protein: CAWSGVKNTEAFF

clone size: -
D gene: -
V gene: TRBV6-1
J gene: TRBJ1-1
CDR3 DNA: TGTGCCAGCATTTCACAGGGAATCACTGAAGCTTTCTTT
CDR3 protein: CASISQGITEAFF

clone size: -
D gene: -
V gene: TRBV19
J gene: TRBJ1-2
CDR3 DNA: TGTGCCAGTAGTCCACGTAACTATGGCTACACCTTC
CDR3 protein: CASSPRNYGYTF

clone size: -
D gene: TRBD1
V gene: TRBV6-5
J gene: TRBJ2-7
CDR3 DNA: TGTGCCAGCAGTCCTGCACAGGGGGCTTCCTACGAGCAGTACTTC
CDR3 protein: CASSPAQGASYEQYF

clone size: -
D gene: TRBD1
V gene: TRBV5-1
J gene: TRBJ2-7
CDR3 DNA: TGCGCCAGCAGTTCCGGGACAGGGGTAAGGTACGAGCAGTACTTC
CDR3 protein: CASSSGTGVRYEQYF

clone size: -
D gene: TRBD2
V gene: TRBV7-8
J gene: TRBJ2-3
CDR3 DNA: TGTGCCAGCAGCTTACCGGGACTAGCGGGGGGGCGGACCAGCACAGATACGCAGTATTTT
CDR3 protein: CASSLPGLAGGRTSTDTQYF

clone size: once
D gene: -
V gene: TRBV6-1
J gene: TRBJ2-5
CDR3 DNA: TGTGCCAGCAGTCGGGGTCGGGTTGAGACCCAGTACTTC
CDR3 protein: CASSRGRVETQYF

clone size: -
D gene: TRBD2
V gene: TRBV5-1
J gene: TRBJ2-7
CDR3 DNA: TGCGCCAGCAGCTTGGGGACTAGCGGGAGGTTCGAGCAGTACTTC
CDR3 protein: CASSLGTSGRFEQYF

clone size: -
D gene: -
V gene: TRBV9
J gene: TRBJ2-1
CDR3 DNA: TGTGCCAGCAGCGTAGAGGCAATGGGCTCCTACAATGAGCAGTTCTTC
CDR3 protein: CASSVEAMGSYNEQFF

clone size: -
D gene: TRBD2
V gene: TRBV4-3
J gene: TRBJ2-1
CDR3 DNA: TGCGCCAGCAGCCAAGCTACTTCTAGCGGGGGGAACAATGAGCAGTTCTTC
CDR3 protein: CASSQATSSGGNNEQFF

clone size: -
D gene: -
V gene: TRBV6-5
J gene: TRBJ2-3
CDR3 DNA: TGTGCCAGCACCCCCTACTCGGAAACAGATACGCAGTATTTT
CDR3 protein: CASTPYSETDTQYF

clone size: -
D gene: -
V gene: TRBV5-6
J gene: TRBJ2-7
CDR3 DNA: TGTGCCAGCAGGGGTTGGGCCGGTGGTAACTACGAGCAGTACTTC
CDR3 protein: CASRGWAGGNYEQYF

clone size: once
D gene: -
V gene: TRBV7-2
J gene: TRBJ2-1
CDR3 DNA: TGTGCCAGCAGCTTAGTCGGTCGCGTGACTGGACAACTTCGATTCTTC
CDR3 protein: CASSLVGRVTGQLRFF

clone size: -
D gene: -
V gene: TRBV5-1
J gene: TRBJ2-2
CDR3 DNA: TGCGCCAGCAGCTTGGAAGCGACAGATTACGCGAACACCGGGGAGCTGTTTTTT
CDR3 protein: CASSLEATDYANTGELFF

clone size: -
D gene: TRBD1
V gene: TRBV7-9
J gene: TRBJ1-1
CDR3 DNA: TGTGCCAGCAGCTCCACAGGGGGCGAAACTGAAGCTTTCTTT
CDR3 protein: CASSSTGGETEAFF

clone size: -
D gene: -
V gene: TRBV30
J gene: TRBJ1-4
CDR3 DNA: TGTGCCTGGAGTGTACTCTATCCGGGCAGTTATAATGAAAAACTGTTTTTT
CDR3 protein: CAWSVLYPGSYNEKLFF

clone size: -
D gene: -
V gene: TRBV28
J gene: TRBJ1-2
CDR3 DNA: TGTGCCAGCAGTTTATATCATCAGGATCAGAACTATGGCTACACCTTC
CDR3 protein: CASSLYHQDQNYGYTF

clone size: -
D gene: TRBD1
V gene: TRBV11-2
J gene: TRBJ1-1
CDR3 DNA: TGTGCCAGCAGCTTACAAAGGACAGGGAACACTGAAGCTTTCTTT
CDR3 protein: CASSLQRTGNTEAFF

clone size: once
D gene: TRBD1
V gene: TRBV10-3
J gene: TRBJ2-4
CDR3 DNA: TGTGCCATCAGGACAGGGCCAGGCGAGAACATTCAGTACTTC
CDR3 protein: CAIRTGPGENIQYF

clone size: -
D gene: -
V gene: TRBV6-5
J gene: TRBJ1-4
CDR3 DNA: TGTGCCAGCAGTTGGCGGTCTGTGGGGAATGAAAAACTGTTTTTT
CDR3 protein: CASSWRSVGNEKLFF

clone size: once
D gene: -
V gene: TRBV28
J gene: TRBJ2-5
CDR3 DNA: TGTGCCAGCAGTTTACCTCAACGGGCCGGGGAGACCCAGTACTTC
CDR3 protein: CASSLPQRAGETQYF

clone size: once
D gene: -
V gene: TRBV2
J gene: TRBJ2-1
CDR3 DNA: TGTGCCAGCAGTGTAGGGACTGAGCAGTTCTTC
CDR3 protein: CASSVGTEQFF

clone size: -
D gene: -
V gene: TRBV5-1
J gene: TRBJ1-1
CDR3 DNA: TGCGCCAGCAGCTTGGGCCCGGAACAGGGTGGCACTGAAGCTTTCTTT
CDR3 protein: CASSLGPEQGGTEAFF

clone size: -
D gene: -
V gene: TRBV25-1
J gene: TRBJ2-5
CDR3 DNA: TGTGCCAGCAGTTTCCTGTGGGGGAAGCGGGACCAAGAGACCCAGTACTTC
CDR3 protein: CASSFLWGKRDQETQYF

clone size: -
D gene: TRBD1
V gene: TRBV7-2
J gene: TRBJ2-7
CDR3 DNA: TGTGCCAGCAGGTACAGGGGGATAAACGAGCAGTACTTC
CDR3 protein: CASRYRGINEQYF

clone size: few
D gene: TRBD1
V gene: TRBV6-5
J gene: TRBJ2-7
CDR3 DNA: TGTGCCAGCAGCCGGACAGGAAAAGGGGAGCAGTACTTC
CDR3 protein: CASSRTGKGEQYF

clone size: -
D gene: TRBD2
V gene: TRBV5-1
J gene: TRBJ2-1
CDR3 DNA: TGCGCCAGCAGCTTGGACCCTAGCGGGGGGAACAATGAGCAGTTCTTC
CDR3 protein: CASSLDPSGGNNEQFF

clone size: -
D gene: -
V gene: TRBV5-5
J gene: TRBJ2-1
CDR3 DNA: TGTGCCAGCAGCACTTATACAGGGAAATCCTACAATGAGCAGTTCTTC
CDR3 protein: CASSTYTGKSYNEQFF

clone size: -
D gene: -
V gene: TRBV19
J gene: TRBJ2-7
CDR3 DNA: TGTGCCAGTAGCCCGCCCCCGTTTTACGAGCAGTACTTC
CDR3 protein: CASSPPPFYEQYF

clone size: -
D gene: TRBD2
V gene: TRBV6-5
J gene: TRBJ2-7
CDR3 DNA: TGTGCCAGCAGCCGGACTAGCGGGCCCTACGAGCAGTACTTC
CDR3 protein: CASSRTSGPYEQYF

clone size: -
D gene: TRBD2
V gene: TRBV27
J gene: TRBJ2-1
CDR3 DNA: TGTGCCAGCAAGCCGGGACTAGCGTACAATGAGCAGTTCTTC
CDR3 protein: CASKPGLAYNEQFF

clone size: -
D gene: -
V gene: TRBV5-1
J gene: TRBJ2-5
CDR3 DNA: TGCGCCAGCAGCTTGGGGGGGACCGAGACCCAGTACTTC
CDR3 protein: CASSLGGTETQYF

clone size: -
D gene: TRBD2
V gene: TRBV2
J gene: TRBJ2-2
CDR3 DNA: TGTGCCAGCAGCGGACTAGAGAAGGCCGGGGAGCTGTTTTTT
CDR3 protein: CASSGLEKAGELFF

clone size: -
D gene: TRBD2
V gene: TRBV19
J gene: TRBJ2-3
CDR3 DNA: TGTGCCAGTCGATCCACTAGCGGGAGGGGCACAGATACGCAGTATTTT
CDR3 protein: CASRSTSGRGTDTQYF

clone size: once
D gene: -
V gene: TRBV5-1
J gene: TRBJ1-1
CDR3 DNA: TGCGCCAGCAGCTTAAAAGGGGGACCGGAAGCTTTCTTT
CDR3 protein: CASSLKGGPEAFF

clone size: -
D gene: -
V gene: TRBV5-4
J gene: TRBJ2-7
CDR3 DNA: TGTGCCAGCAGCTTGCGGGCTGGCGACGAGCAGTACTTC
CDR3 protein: CASSLRAGDEQYF

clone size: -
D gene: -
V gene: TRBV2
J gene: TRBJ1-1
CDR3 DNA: TGTGCCAGCAGTGAAGCGCTTCCGACAGCGAACACTGAAGCTTTCTTT
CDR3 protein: CASSEALPTANTEAFF